The entry below describes one TCR beta chain. This clone's antigen is unknown. No much larger clone is present one base from it, and per-base qualities are unavailable. This sample is drawn from a study of blood T cell repertoires in COVID-19 (dated by TCRdb to 2018 to 2021). Notes on the research overall: Collaborator samples came from the United States, Italy and Spain and covered acute and convalescent phases of COVID-19. The prospective study material was composed of cDNA or gDNA derived from T cells, B-cell-depleted T cells, or PBMCs. Subjects who had been exposed to COVID-19, were actively infected with it, or had recovered from it provided the deeply sampled blood TCRbeta repertoires that made up the dataset. The repertoires were made available in a free public database intended to serve as a resource for research on the immune response to SARS-CoV-2. The samples were drawn from two sources: the first 160 participants of the ongoing ImmuneRACE study, and some 1,300 subjects contributed by 6 global collaborators. Sample metadata almost always included a de-identified subject ID, COVID-19 status, age in years and sex. Where HLA class I and class II types were available, the types were taken from metadata supplied by the sample provider, not from assay-based typing. What the research found in general, with its limitations: The amount of clinical and demographic metadata varied by source and participant and was provided uncurated.

One collaborating source in Seattle enrolled patients while the patients were actively infected and followed the patients over time throughout the course of disease. Each collaborating institution followed its own protocols to collect whole blood in K2EDTA tubes. For TCRbeta analysis, collaborators shipped samples as frozen whole blood, isolated PBMCs, or DNA extracted from either of those sample types. Via the germline V gene, CDR1 is KGHSH and CDR2 LQKENI. The CDR3 numbers 15 residues from cysteine through phenylalanine. Only the CDR3 region is kept as DNA, spanning 45 bases read in frame from base 1. V ends up 2 bases short and J 0 bases short, with an unmatched junction base count of 3. The immunoSEQ Assay, a bias-controlled multiplex PCR, was used to amplify TCRbeta CDR3 regions from genomic DNA. The original methods were these. The number of nucleated cells in each sample was estimated from the amplification of reference gene primers within the assay. To quantify the absolute abundance of each unique TCRbeta CDR3 rearrangement, sequence reads were collapsed and filtered. For each sample, productive Simpson clonality was calculated as the square root of Simpson's diversity index over productive rearrangements. Held by TCRdb, this immuneACCESS table contains in-frame sequences only and omits some clones. Under half of the omission traces to an unresolved V gene where checked; the cause of the rest is unknown. V, J and clone size are taken as reported in that table, and D and trimming were inferred from the DNA itself. This sample has 150,000 to 200,000 clones in its table, and approximately 95% of those were observed once. Together, the top ten hold around 2% of the sample.

The sequencing sample was made of peripheral blood. The sequence joins TRBV18 to TRBJ1-1; 7 central nucleotides agree with TRBD1. This receptor was identified in an older woman with COVID-19, enrolled during active disease. The nucleotide sequence reads TGTGCCAGCTCACCAACAGGGGACATGAACACTGAAGCTTTCTTT. This gives the protein CASSPTGDMNTEAFF.